This T cell receptor (beta chain) originates from a study of glioma-infiltrating T cells. CDR1 is LNHDA, CDR2 SQIVND, per germline (reference sequence). The germline V and J ends were trimmed by 6 bases and 1 base, with 9 bases remaining between them. The CDR3 runs to 13 residues. Study observations and caveats: Tissue and blood shared very few CDR3 sequences. Gliomas, especially low-grade, showed above-expected tissue-blood divergence; non-neoplastic patients showed below.

This clonotype was seen ten or more times. Antigen: not known. The iRepertoire nested amplicon-rescue multiplex PCR amplified TCR alpha and beta CDR3s from RNA. Tissue mRNA or PBMC total RNA, roughly 90-450 ng, went into one-step reverse transcription and amplification. One entry per CDR3 protein, called by TCRdb with MiXCR from the multiplex PCR reads. The sample yields approximately 120,000 distinct CDR3 sequences, 25% to 30% seen once. The chain combines TRBV19 with TRBJ1-1; D gene uncertain. Sequencing was done on a sample of glioma tissue, nonneoplastic brain tissue, or PBMCs (not recorded which). The TCR originated in a human donor with low-grade glioma or glioblastoma, undergoing nonglioma brain surgery, or in good health (not recorded which). The CDR3 DNA sequence: TGTGCCAGTAGGACTAGCCAGAACACTGAAGCTTTCTTT. This sequence encodes CASRTSQNTEAFF.